This TCR beta chain is drawn from a study of cytomegalovirus exposure and HLA in healthy donors. The primer mix had 60 Vbeta and 13 Jbeta primers. Using immunoSEQ multiplex PCR, the repertoire was profiled, and TCRdb retains in-frame clones only, with some absent. Of fewer than 120,000 clones listed, approximately 78% are singletons. Trimming took 3 bases from V and 5 from J, leaving 4 bases between them. Looked up from germline, CDR1 is MDHEN and CDR2 is SYDVKM. The CDR3 sequence is 11 residues long. This chain links TRBV28 with TRBJ1-1; D call uncertain. The receptor comes from a woman aged 30 to 39 in good health and CMV-seronegative. Material for sequencing was PBMCs. The CDR3 sequence is CASSFLTEAFF. DNA of the CDR3: TGTGCCAGCAGTTTTCTAACTGAAGCTTTCTTT. The full variable domain, rest sourced from reference TRBV28 and TRBJ1-1, is DVKVTQSSRYLVKRTGEKVFLECVQDMDHENMFWYRQDPGLGLRLIYFSYDVKMKEKGDIPEGYSVSREKKERFSLILESASTNQTSMYLCASSFLTEAFFGQGTRLTVV.